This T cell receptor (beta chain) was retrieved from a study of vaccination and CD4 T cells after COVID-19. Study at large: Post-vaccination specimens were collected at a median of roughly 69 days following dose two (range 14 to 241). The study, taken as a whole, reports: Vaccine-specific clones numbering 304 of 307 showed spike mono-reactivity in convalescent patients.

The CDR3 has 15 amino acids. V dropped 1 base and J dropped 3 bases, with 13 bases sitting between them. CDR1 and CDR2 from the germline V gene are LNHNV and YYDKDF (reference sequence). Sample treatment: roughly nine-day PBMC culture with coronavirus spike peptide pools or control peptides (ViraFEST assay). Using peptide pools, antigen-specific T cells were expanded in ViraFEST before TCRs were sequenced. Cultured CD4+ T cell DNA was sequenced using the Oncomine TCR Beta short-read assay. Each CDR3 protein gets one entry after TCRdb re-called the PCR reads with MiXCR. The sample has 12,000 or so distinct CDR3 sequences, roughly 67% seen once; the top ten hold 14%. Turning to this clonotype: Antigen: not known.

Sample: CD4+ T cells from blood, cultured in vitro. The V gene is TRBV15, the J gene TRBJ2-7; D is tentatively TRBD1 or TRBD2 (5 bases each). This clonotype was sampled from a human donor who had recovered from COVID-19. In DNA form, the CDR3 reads TGTGCCACCAGCAGAGCTAGTCGAGGGGTCTACGAGCAGTACTTC. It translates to CATSRASRGVYEQYF.